A selection of T cell receptor beta chains follows, all from one sample in a study of shared T cell receptors in the human thymus. Libraries were prepared by immunoSEQ multiplex PCR; TCRdb keeps only in-frame clonotypes and omits some of them. This sample yields about 380,000 clones, of which approximately 95% are seen a single time; roughly 0.02% belongs to the top ten. The sample taken for sequencing was thymocytes. The receptors derive from a human donor. The CDR3 runs from the conserved cysteine through the conserved F or W. D genes are given only for firm matches. The size entry is marked missing in some rows and otherwise reads once, few, many or a size class.

D	V	size	J	CDR3	DNA
-	TRBV30	-	TRBJ2-5	CAWRRVTFPPNGETQYF	TGTGCCTGGAGACGGGTGACGTTCCCGCCGAATGGAGAGACCCAGTACTTC
TRBD2	TRBV30	-	TRBJ2-3	CAWHGLASPYGTDTQYF	TGTGCCTGGCATGGACTAGCGTCCCCGTACGGCACAGATACGCAGTATTTT
-	TRBV15	-	TRBJ2-2	CATSRGEYTGELFF	TGTGCCACCAGCAGAGGGGAGTACACCGGGGAGCTGTTTTTT
-	TRBV6-1	-	TRBJ2-5	CASSSFGTSRVTQYF	TGTGCCAGCAGTTCCTTCGGGACTTCCCGCGTAACCCAGTACTTC
TRBD1	TRBV9	-	TRBJ2-2	CASSLGTDPNTGELFF	TGTGCCAGCAGCCTAGGGACAGATCCGAACACCGGGGAGCTGTTTTTT
-	TRBV7-9	-	TRBJ2-5	CASSLPLEPETQYF	TGTGCCAGCAGCTTACCCCTAGAGCCGGAGACCCAGTACTTC
-	TRBV5-5	-	TRBJ1-2	CASSLGGSGTPGYGYTF	TGTGCCAGCAGCTTGGGAGGATCCGGCACCCCGGGGTATGGCTACACCTTC
-	TRBV28	once	TRBJ1-3	CASSLGNTIYF	TGTGCCAGCAGTTTAGGAAACACCATATATTTT
-	TRBV27	-	TRBJ2-1	CASSLRSRDEGKNEQFF	TGTGCCAGCAGTTTAAGGTCCCGGGATGAGGGGAAAAATGAGCAGTTCTTC
-	TRBV28	-	TRBJ1-2	CASNPGGAWGYTF	TGTGCCAGCAACCCGGGGGGGGCATGGGGCTACACCTTC
TRBD2	TRBV7-6	-	TRBJ2-1	CATGGEREYNEQFF	TGTGCCACCGGCGGGGAGCGGGAGTACAATGAGCAGTTCTTC
-	TRBV13	-	TRBJ2-1	CASSAPLAEYNEQFF	TGTGCCAGCAGCGCCCCACTAGCTGAGTACAATGAGCAGTTCTTC
-	TRBV19	once	TRBJ2-3	CASSMLAGGGDTQYF	TGTGCCAGTAGTATGCTAGCCGGAGGGGGGGATACGCAGTATTTT
-	TRBV18	-	TRBJ2-4	CASSPGGRNIQYF	TGTGCCAGCTCACCAGGGGGGAGAAACATTCAGTACTTC
-	TRBV19	-	TRBJ1-2	CASSPPPGDHGYTF	TGTGCCAGTAGTCCCCCCCCAGGGGATCATGGCTACACCTTC
-	TRBV28	-	TRBJ2-1	CASSRNIGRGGNNEQFF	TGTGCCAGCAGCCGAAACATCGGGCGCGGAGGGAATAATGAGCAGTTCTTC
TRBD1	TRBV19	-	TRBJ1-3	CASSGSGGGGNTIYF	TGTGCCAGTAGTGGTTCAGGGGGCGGTGGAAACACCATATATTTT
TRBD1	TRBV5-4	once	TRBJ1-1	CASSLRDRAMNTEAFF	TGTGCCAGCAGCTTGAGGGACAGGGCCATGAACACTGAAGCTTTCTTT
-	TRBV28	-	TRBJ1-1	CASSLCFQGAFF	TGTGCCAGCAGTTTATGCTTTCAGGGGGCTTTCTTT
-	TRBV5-6	-	TRBJ2-5	CASSSPGGEETQYF	TGTGCCAGCAGCTCCCCCGGTGGGGAAGAGACCCAGTACTTC
TRBD1	TRBV28	once	TRBJ1-1	CASRRVDRGVTEAFF	TGTGCCAGCAGACGAGTCGACAGGGGGGTCACTGAAGCTTTCTTT
-	TRBV4-2	-	TRBJ1-2	CASSQITGRSNYGYTF	TGTGCCAGCAGCCAAATTACAGGGAGATCTAACTATGGCTACACCTTC
-	TRBV28	-	TRBJ2-1	CASTSPAGKAVDEQFF	TGTGCCAGCACCTCGCCGGCGGGCAAGGCTGTGGATGAGCAGTTCTTC
-	TRBV5-1	-	TRBJ1-2	CASSFWRRPNYGYTF	TGCGCCAGCAGCTTCTGGCGTCGGCCTAACTATGGCTACACCTTC
TRBD1	TRBV6-5	-	TRBJ2-5	CASSYSRQGIQETQYF	TGTGCCAGCAGTTACTCGAGACAGGGTATCCAAGAGACCCAGTACTTC
-	TRBV7-8	-	TRBJ1-5	CASTLRPSNQPQHF	TGTGCCAGCACCCTTCGTCCGAGCAATCAGCCCCAGCATTTT
-	TRBV14	-	TRBJ1-5	CASSQGASNQPQHF	TGTGCCAGCAGCCAAGGGGCTAGCAATCAGCCCCAGCATTTT
-	TRBV28	few	TRBJ2-4	CASRLRDTLNF	TGTGCCAGCAGGCTCCGGGACACCCTCAACTTC
-	TRBV28	-	TRBJ2-4	CASATPDAGKNIQYF	TGTGCCAGCGCCACCCCGGACGCGGGCAAAAACATTCAGTACTTC
-	TRBV27	-	TRBJ1-2	CASSLEGNYGYTF	TGTGCCAGCAGTTTAGAGGGTAACTATGGCTACACCTTC
TRBD2	TRBV5-4	once	TRBJ2-3	CASSFFGTSRTDTQYF	TGTGCCAGCAGCTTCTTTGGGACTAGTCGAACAGATACGCAGTATTTT
-	TRBV27	-	TRBJ1-5	CASSLSKSWAQKNQPQHF	TGTGCCAGCAGTTTATCCAAGTCGTGGGCCCAGAAGAATCAGCCCCAGCATTTT
TRBD1	TRBV5-1	-	TRBJ2-3	CASSLGDRGTDTQYF	TGCGCCAGCAGCCTAGGGGACAGGGGAACAGATACGCAGTATTTT
-	TRBV19	-	TRBJ1-5	CASSPREGGGSNQPQHF	TGTGCCAGTAGCCCAAGGGAGGGCGGCGGAAGCAATCAGCCCCAGCATTTT
-	TRBV7-9	once	TRBJ1-3	CASSEPRDSGNTIYF	TGTGCCAGCAGCGAGCCACGGGACTCTGGAAACACCATATATTTT
-	TRBV13	-	TRBJ2-3	CASSFTGRGDTQYF	TGTGCCAGCAGCTTTACAGGGCGTGGAGATACGCAGTATTTT
-	TRBV12-5	-	TRBJ2-1	CASGPDHNEQFF	TGTGCTAGTGGTCCCGACCACAATGAGCAGTTCTTC
-	TRBV5-1	-	TRBJ2-1	CASSLRPLEQFF	TGCGCCAGCAGCTTGCGACCACTCGAGCAGTTCTTC
TRBD1	TRBV5-4	-	TRBJ2-3	CASSRTGGGYTDTQYF	TGTGCCAGCAGCAGGACAGGGGGCGGATACACAGATACGCAGTATTTT
-	TRBV9	-	TRBJ2-1	CASSSGPRWNEQFF	TGTGCCAGCAGCTCCGGACCTAGATGGAATGAGCAGTTCTTC
TRBD1	TRBV6-1	-	TRBJ1-1	CASSEAKRDRIFMNTEAFF	TGTGCCAGCAGTGAAGCGAAGCGGGACAGGATTTTTATGAACACTGAAGCTTTCTTT
-	TRBV30	-	TRBJ1-1	CAWSVRPDGGTEAFF	TGTGCCTGGAGTGTAAGGCCGGACGGGGGCACTGAAGCTTTCTTT
TRBD2	TRBV6-5	-	TRBJ2-7	CASSYEREIHEQYF	TGTGCCAGCAGTTACGAGCGGGAGATCCACGAGCAGTACTTC
TRBD2	TRBV27	-	TRBJ2-1	CASVGTSGRNSSYNEQFF	TGTGCCAGCGTAGGGACTAGCGGAAGAAACAGCTCCTACAATGAGCAGTTCTTC
TRBD2	TRBV9	-	TRBJ2-1	CASGLADNEQFF	TGTGCCAGCGGTCTAGCGGACAATGAGCAGTTCTTC
-	TRBV4-1	-	TRBJ2-4	CASSQDGPGKNIQYF	TGCGCCAGCAGCCAAGATGGGCCAGGCAAAAACATTCAGTACTTC
TRBD1	TRBV7-9	few	TRBJ1-1	CASSFPGQVNTEAFF	TGTGCCAGCAGCTTCCCGGGACAGGTGAACACTGAAGCTTTCTTT
TRBD2	TRBV5-1	-	TRBJ2-7	CASSLYQREGKYEQYF	TGCGCCAGCAGCTTGTATCAGCGGGAGGGCAAATACGAGCAGTACTTC
-	TRBV18	once	TRBJ1-2	CASSPDGVFYGYTF	TGTGCCAGCTCACCGGACGGGGTCTTCTATGGCTACACCTTC
-	TRBV7-2	-	TRBJ2-1	CASSTRKRAPSSYNEQFF	TGTGCCAGCAGCACCAGGAAAAGGGCGCCGAGCTCCTACAATGAGCAGTTCTTC
TRBD1	TRBV14	-	TRBJ2-7	CASSPTGGEQYF	TGTGCCAGCAGTCCAACAGGGGGCGAGCAGTACTTC
-	TRBV27	-	TRBJ2-1	CASSLWRADYNEQFF	TGTGCCAGCAGTCTCTGGAGGGCCGACTACAATGAGCAGTTCTTC
TRBD1	TRBV15	-	TRBJ1-1	CATSSRQGQLNTEAFF	TGTGCCACCAGCAGTCGACAGGGACAGTTGAACACTGAAGCTTTCTTT
TRBD2	TRBV28	-	TRBJ2-3	CASSPPAGGEDTQYF	TGTGCCAGCAGTCCCCCAGCGGGGGGGGAAGATACGCAGTATTTT
-	TRBV27	once	TRBJ1-5	CASSPKSRRNQPQHF	TGTGCCAGCAGTCCTAAGTCCCGCAGGAATCAGCCCCAGCATTTT
TRBD1	TRBV27	-	TRBJ1-1	CASNPTGKNTEAFF	TGTGCCAGCAACCCGACAGGGAAGAACACTGAAGCTTTCTTT
TRBD1	TRBV18	-	TRBJ2-6	CASSPRDRGNGANVLTF	TGTGCCAGCTCACCCCGGGACAGGGGTAACGGGGCCAACGTCCTGACTTTC